This entry features one TCR beta chain sequence. Its specificity is not known. Both about-4-week and about-12-week second-dose recipients were combined. The sample originates from a study of T cell responses to AZD1222 COVID-19 vaccine. Study-level points and caveats: Per reports, nearly half of all spike-specific TCRs target regions that are unmutated in variants. It was only a handful of AZD1222 recipients who were seropositive at baseline.

The CDR3 runs 16 residues. Trimming pared 3 bases from V and 5 bases from J, leaving 16 bases between. Per the germline V gene, CDR1 is WNHNN and CDR2 is SYGVQD (reference sequence). The table came from immunoSEQ multiplex PCR; TCRdb's copy has only in-frame clones and leaves some out. The data show roughly 69,000 clones, roughly 80% seen once. The receptor was isolated from an adult who received the AZD1222 COVID-19 vaccine. The chain combines TRBV10-1 with TRBJ2-2; weak D call: TRBD2 (6 bases). This sample comprised peripheral blood, obtained 28 days after the second AZD1222 dose. CDR3 region: CASSDLTVGGTGELFF. The CDR3 DNA follows: TGCGCCAGCAGTGACCTGACCGTCGGGGGAACCGGGGAGCTGTTTTTT.